A single sample gave rise to the 30 T cell receptor beta chains below, sequenced in a study of T cells after yellow fever vaccination. TCRdb re-called the 5' RACE reads with MiXCR, one entry per CDR3 protein. This sample has about 210,000 distinct CDR3 sequences, with 6% to 8% found just once. The sequences come from CD4+ T cells sorted from PBMCs, collected on the day of the yellow fever booster vaccination. Receptors originate from a man aged 25-45 years who received the YFV17D yellow fever vaccine.

This clonotype came up many times. The genes are TRBV5-5 and TRBJ2-7; tentative D call: TRBD1 (5 bases). The CDR3 runs 13 residues. The germline V gene has CDR1 SGHKS and CDR2 YYEKEE (reference sequence). V was trimmed by 10 bases and J by 2 bases, leaving 16 bases between them. The CDR3 protein is CAWKGLRAYEQYF. In DNA form, the CDR3 reads TGTGCCTGGAAGGGGCTGAGAGCCTACGAGCAGTACTTC.

The chain has TRBV28 and TRBJ2-7; D is possibly TRBD2 (6 bases). The CDR3 spans 18 residues. Trimming removed 2 bases at V and 3 bases at J, with 23 bases between. Germline lookup yields CDR1 MDHEN and CDR2 SYDVKM. The chain's CDR3 is CASSLGGTPGGRFYEQYF. CDR3 sequence (DNA): TGTGCCAGCAGTTTAGGCGGGACCCCCGGAGGACGTTTCTACGAGCAGTACTTC.

This sequence joins TRBV28 and TRBJ2-3; 9 nucleotides agree with TRBD2. V was pared by 1 base and J by 1 base, with 9 bases of the junction left unmatched. The germline CDR1 and CDR2 sequences are MDHEN and SYDVKM. The CDR3 is made up of 18 amino acids. CDR3 sequence: CASSLFRLADVRTDTQYF. In nucleotides, the CDR3 is TGTGCCAGCAGTTTATTTCGACTAGCGGATGTCCGCACAGATACGCAGTATTTT.

The J gene is TRBJ2-5, the V gene TRBV19, with D perhaps matching TRBD1 (6 bases). Trimming stripped 9 bases from V and 0 bases from J, with 14 bases between. CDR1 is LNHDA, CDR2 SQIVND, per germline (reference sequence). The CDR3 loop spans 14 amino acids. Written as DNA, the CDR3 is TGTGCCAGCGGTACACAGGGTTACCAAGAGACCCAGTACTTC. Translation gives CASGTQGYQETQYF. Based on the CDR3 plus reference TRBV19 and TRBJ2-5, the full variable domain is DGGITQSPKYLFRKEGQNVTLSCEQNLNHDAMYWYRQDPGQGLRLIYYSQIVNDFQKGDIAEGYSVSREKKESFPLTVTSAQKNPTAFYLCASGTQGYQETQYFGPGTRLLVL.

This clonotype was seen more than once but under ten times. This chain connects TRBV15 to TRBJ1-5; D is unclear. The CDR3 extends over 13 amino acids. Trimming took off 2 bases at V and 6 bases at J, with 8 bases between the two ends. From germline, CDR1 is LNHNV and CDR2 YYDKDF (reference sequence). The CDR3: CATSRLDGQPQHF. In DNA, the CDR3 is TGTGCCACCAGCAGACTTGATGGTCAGCCCCAGCATTTT. The variable domain in full, with the rest retrieved from reference TRBV15 and TRBJ1-5, is DAMVIQNPRYQVTQFGKPVTLSCSQTLNHNVMYWYQQKSSQAPKLLFHYYDKDFNNEADTPDNFQSRRPNTSFCFLDIRSPGLGDTAMYLCATSRLDGQPQHFGDGTRLSIL.

The sample holds many counts of this clonotype. J is TRBJ2-7 and V is TRBV20-1, with 9 bases fitting TRBD2. The V segment lost 3 bases and the J segment 7 bases; nucleotides outside the gene matches: 13. CDR1 is DFQATT, CDR2 SNEGSKA, per germline (reference sequence). This CDR3 contains 15 residues. CDR3 nucleotide sequence: TGCAGTGCTAGGTTCGCGGGAGGGCCCGCTCGAGAGCAGTACTTC. It encodes CSARFAGGPAREQYF.

In its sample, this clonotype was seen many times. CDR3 residues: CASSGPGQMNEKLFF. The CDR3 DNA sequence: TGCGCCAGCAGCGGACCGGGACAGATGAATGAAAAACTGTTTTTT. The rearrangement links TRBV5-1 to TRBJ1-4; 7 bases map to TRBD1. Losses at the gene ends were 4 bases for V and 5 bases for J; bases not matched to a gene: 8. Looked up from germline, CDR1 is SGHRS and CDR2 is YFSETQ. There are 15 residues in the CDR3.

This clonotype was counted ten times or more. The chain joins TRBV7-2 to TRBJ2-1; D gene uncertain. Germline V gene data show CDR1 as SGHTA and CDR2 as FQGNSA. This CDR3 region has 11 residues. Trimming removed 2 bases from V and 10 bases from J, with 6 bases in between. The DNA of the CDR3 is TGTGCCAGCAGCTTACATAGAGAGCAGTTCTTC. Protein: CASSLHREQFF.

Only a few counts were recorded for this clonotype. The genes are TRBV12-3 or TRBV12-4 and TRBJ1-1; D perhaps matches TRBD1 (5 bases). V gave up 2 bases and J gave up 4 bases, with 20 bases separating them. CDR3 length: 17 amino acids. As DNA, the CDR3 is TGTGCCAGCAGTTTAATAGGGTGGGGGACGGGGGGCACTGAAGCTTTCTTT. Translating it yields CASSLIGWGTGGTEAFF.

The chain combines TRBV11-3 with TRBJ2-1; the match to TRBD2 covers 7 bases. CDR3 length: 14 residues. With V trimmed by 4 bases and J by 7 bases, 7 bases remained unmatched. Germline V gene sequence: CDR1 SGHNT, CDR2 YENEEA. CDR3 nucleotides: TGTGCCAGCAGCTACGGGGGGAGTAGTAATGAGCAGTTCTTC. It encodes CASSYGGSSNEQFF. Using reference TRBV11-3 and TRBJ2-1 for the parts outside the CDR3, the full variable domain is EAGVVQSPRYKIIEKKQPVAFWCNPISGHNTLYWYLQNLGQGPELLIRYENEEAVDDSQLPKDRFSAERLKGVDSTLKIQPAELGDSAVYLCASSYGGSSNEQFFGPGTRLTVL.

A few counts support this clonotype. This chain joins TRBV7-8 and TRBJ2-7, with D possibly TRBD1 on 8 matching bases. CDR1 and CDR2 from the germline V gene are SGHVS and FQNEAQ. Trimming cost V 3 bases and J 4 bases, with 19 bases left between them. The CDR3 is made up of 16 amino acids. CDR3 DNA sequence: TGTGCCAGCAGCTTCCAAGCGGGGACAGGCGGGTACGAGCAGTACTTC. Amino acid sequence: CASSFQAGTGGYEQYF. Based on the CDR3 plus reference TRBV7-8 and TRBJ2-7, the full variable domain is GAGVSQSPRYKVAKRGQDVALRCDPISGHVSLFWYQQALGQGPEFLTYFQNEAQLDKSGLPSDRFFAERPEGSVSTLKIQRTQQEDSAVYLCASSFQAGTGGYEQYFGPGTRLTVT.

In this sample, this clonotype turned up many times. The CDR3 here is CASSLWTGGMSPNEQFF. The CDR3 nucleotides read TGTGCCAGCAGCTTATGGACAGGGGGCATGTCTCCTAATGAGCAGTTCTTC. V is TRBV3-1 and J is TRBJ2-1, with 11 bases fitting TRBD1. Germline V CDR1 and CDR2: LGHDT, YNNKEL (reference sequence). The CDR3 is made up of 17 amino acids. The V segment lost 5 bases and the J segment 7 bases; nucleotides outside the gene matches: 13.

This clonotype was counted at least ten times. This chain links TRBV27 with TRBJ1-5; D is ambiguous. CDR1 is MNHEY, CDR2 SMNVEV, per germline (reference sequence). V was pared by 5 bases and J by 6 bases, with 17 bases between. The CDR3 is made up of 15 amino acids. As DNA, the CDR3 is TGTGCCAGCAGTCCGGCGGCGGGAGGAGGTCAGCCCCAGCATTTT. Protein sequence: CASSPAAGGGQPQHF.

V gene TRBV12-5 combines with J gene TRBJ1-1; D perhaps matches TRBD1 (6 bases). CDR3 length: 16 residues. Germline V gene lookup returns CDR1 LGHNT and CDR2 FRNRAP. Deletions cut 4 bases from V and 3 bases from J, with 18 bases between. The CDR3 nucleotides are TGTGCTAGTGGTTCCACAGGGTATTTTGTGGACACTGAAGCTTTCTTT. Its translation: CASGSTGYFVDTEAFF.

The gene calls are TRBV6-1 and TRBJ2-1, with 8 nucleotides matching TRBD2. CDR1 and CDR2 (germline): MNHNS, SASEGT. The CDR3 length is 16 residues. The J segment lost 0 bases and the V segment lost 6 bases, leaving 7 bases of the junction unmatched. The chain's CDR3 is CASSRMRGASYNEQFF. DNA for the CDR3: TGTGCCAGCAGCCGCATGCGGGGGGCCTCCTACAATGAGCAGTTCTTC.

V usage is TRBV9 and J usage is TRBJ1-5, with 9 bases that match TRBD1. CDR1 and CDR2 (germline): SGDLS, YYNGEE. Trimming took 3 bases from V and 6 from J; bases not matched to a gene: 7. This CDR3 is 15 amino acids long. CDR3 sequence reads: CASSAGDRVSQPQHF. CDR3 DNA sequence: TGTGCCAGCAGCGCAGGGGACAGGGTAAGTCAGCCCCAGCATTTT.

A few counts support this clonotype. The junction does not match germline at one end; this may be a read error. This chain uses TRBV28 with TRBJ2-7, with 8 nucleotides matching TRBD2. Germline V gene data show CDR1 as MDHEN and CDR2 as SYDVKM. The CDR3 sequence is 15 residues long. The CDR3: CASSTRRLASYGQYF. CDR3 nucleotide sequence: TGTGCCAGCAGTACCCGAAGACTAGCGTCGTACGGGCAGTACTTC.

This clonotype was seen ten or more times. The chain links TRBV20-1 to TRBJ2-3, with 7 bases matching TRBD2. J gave up 1 base and V 5 bases, and 12 bases lay outside the gene matches. The CDR3 consists of 16 residues. CDR1 and CDR2 from the germline V gene are DFQATT and SNEGSKA (reference sequence). The CDR3 loop is CSAQQTRLAGTDTQYF. As DNA, the CDR3 is TGCAGTGCTCAACAGACCCGGCTAGCGGGCACAGATACGCAGTATTTT.

This clonotype has just a few counts. The CDR3 region has the DNA TGTGCCAGCAGCCTTGGAGGACTAGCGACCAATGAGCAGTTCTTC. This gives the protein CASSLGGLATNEQFF. The chain combines TRBV2 with TRBJ2-1, with TRBD2 identical over 9 bases. The CDR3 runs to 15 residues. CDR1 is SNHLY, CDR2 FYNNEI, per germline. Unmatched junction bases numbered 9, after V lost 6 bases and J lost 6 bases.

This clonotype was observed a few times. This rearrangement joins TRBV9 to TRBJ2-1; possibly TRBD1 or TRBD2 for D (5 bases each). The V gene's germline CDR1 is SGDLS and CDR2 YYNGEE. The V gene lost 4 bases and the J gene lost 7 bases, with 12 bases spanning the gap. The CDR3 has 13 residues. Written as DNA, the CDR3 is TGTGCCAGCAGCACCCGGGACCGGAATGAGCAGTTCTTC. Translating gives CASSTRDRNEQFF.

The chain employs TRBV5-1 and TRBJ2-3; 9 bases match TRBD2. The germline gives CDR1 SGHRS, CDR2 YFSETQ. The CDR3 contains 15 residues. V lost 1 base and J lost 2; bases outside the gene matches: 2. CDR3 DNA: TGCGCCAGCAGCTTGCTAGCGGGACCCACAGATACGCAGTATTTT. Its protein is CASSLLAGPTDTQYF.

This clonotype was detected a few times. A read error may produce the germline difference seen at one junction end. This chain connects TRBV28 to TRBJ2-7; no firm D call. The CDR3 runs to 12 residues. Germline V CDR1 and CDR2: MDHEN, SYDVKM. The chain's CDR3 is CASSLELGLPHF. As DNA, the CDR3 is TGTGCCAGCAGTTTAGAGTTGGGTCTACCCCACTTC.

This clonotype turned up a few times. The chain joins TRBV6-2 or TRBV6-3 to TRBJ2-1; TRBD2 matches at 11 bases. V shed 4 bases, J shed 2 bases, and the junction held 10 bases outside the gene matches. The CDR3 covers 18 residues. Germline values: CDR1 MNHEY, CDR2 SVGEGT. In DNA, the CDR3 is TGTGCCAGCAGTTCCTCACCGGGACTAGCGGCCCCCTACAATGAGCAGTTCTTC. Residues: CASSSSPGLAAPYNEQFF.

This clonotype occurred many times. CDR3 DNA: TGCAGCGTTGATTACAGGTCCAACAGCAATGAGCAGTTCTTC. Residues: CSVDYRSNSNEQFF. V usage is TRBV29-1 and J usage is TRBJ2-1; perhaps TRBD1 as D (5 bases). Trimming pared 3 bases from V and 6 bases from J, leaving 15 bases between. From germline, CDR1 is SQVTM and CDR2 ANQGSEA. The CDR3 is 14 amino acids.

This clonotype was counted a few times. The V gene is TRBV20-1, the J gene TRBJ1-2; tentative D call: TRBD1 (6 bases). CDR3 size: 14 residues. Trimming took 6 bases from V and 6 from J, leaving 20 bases between them. Germline values: CDR1 DFQATT, CDR2 SNEGSKA (reference sequence). CDR3 DNA sequence: TGCAGTGCAATGGGAGACAGGAGTTGGGATGGCTACACCTTC. Protein sequence: CSAMGDRSWDGYTF.

This clonotype was seen only once. The chain is built from TRBV6-6 and TRBJ2-3, with unresolved D. This CDR3 comprises 13 residues. Trimming removed 0 bases at V and 7 bases at J, with 8 bases between. From germline, CDR1 is MNHNY and CDR2 SVGAGI (reference sequence). The CDR3 reads CASSYSGLNTQYF. The CDR3 DNA reads as TGTGCCAGCAGTTACTCAGGATTAAATACGCAGTATTTT.

This clonotype was detected many times. This rearrangement joins TRBV20-1 to TRBJ2-5; 7 bases are shared with TRBD1. This CDR3 contains 13 residues. Germline loops: CDR1 DFQATT, CDR2 SNEGSKA (reference sequence). V dropped 5 bases and J dropped 4; count of bases not matched to a gene: 7. CDR3 sequence reads: CSAYAGGRETQYF. The CDR3 region has the DNA TGCAGTGCTTATGCAGGGGGACGAGAGACCCAGTACTTC.

This clonotype was recorded a few times. The chain links TRBV20-1 to TRBJ1-2; a possible D gene is TRBD1 (5 bases). Germline lookup yields CDR1 DFQATT and CDR2 SNEGSKA (reference sequence). Trimming left V 3 bases short and J 8 bases short, with 19 bases between. This CDR3 is built from 14 residues. Here the CDR3 reads CSARALRPREGYTF. As DNA, the CDR3 is TGCAGTGCTAGGGCGTTACGACCCAGGGAAGGCTACACCTTC.

CDR3 nucleotides: TGTGCCAGCAGCTACGGGGGGTTAGGAGATACGCAGTATTTT. The encoded protein is CASSYGGLGDTQYF. The V call is TRBV6-2 or TRBV6-3, the J call TRBJ2-3; TRBD2 aligns across 7 bases. CDR3 length equals 14 residues. After removal of 6 bases from V and 5 bases from J, the junction contained 8 bases not matched to a gene. Germline V gene sequence: CDR1 MNHEY, CDR2 SVGEGT.

The table lists this clonotype with a few counts. The rearrangement links TRBV19 to TRBJ2-2, with D perhaps TRBD1 (5 bases). Germline CDR1 and CDR2: LNHDA and SQIVND (reference sequence). The CDR3 contains 14 residues. V gave up 7 bases and J gave up 4 bases, with 13 bases separating them. The CDR3 DNA sequence: TGTGCCAGTATCTCGACAGAGAGCACCGGGGAGCTGTTTTTT. As protein: CASISTESTGELFF.